This is a list of T cell receptor beta chains from one sample in a study of beta chain features in type 1 diabetes. Method: immunoSEQ multiplex PCR; TCRdb's copy keeps in-frame clones and lacks some. The sample records tens of thousands of clones, roughly 67% being singletons. Material: Tregs from blood. These receptors were taken from a woman aged 30 to 39 in good health. CDR3s include the opening cysteine and the closing phenylalanine or tryptophan. The D gene is left open where the match is weak. Clone size is not always given. Where it is, it says once, few, many or a class for expanded clones.

clone size	J gene	V gene	D gene	CDR3 protein	CDR3 DNA
few	TRBJ1-4	TRBV29-1	-	CSVYVTGFEKLFF	TGCAGCGTTTACGTAACAGGGTTTGAAAAACTGTTTTTT
-	TRBJ2-7	TRBV18	TRBD2	CASSPPLRTSGKPLISLSYEQYF	TGTGCCAGCTCACCACCCCTTCGGACTAGCGGGAAGCCTTTAATATCCCTCTCCTACGAGCAGTACTTC
-	TRBJ2-2	TRBV10-3	TRBD2	CAIKPLAGTGELFF	TGTGCCATCAAGCCACTAGCGGGCACCGGGGAGCTGTTTTTT
-	TRBJ2-7	TRBV11-2	-	CASSFIYEQYF	TGTGCCAGCAGCTTCATCTACGAGCAGTACTTC
few	TRBJ2-1	TRBV19	-	CASMQSSSSYNEQFF	TGTGCCAGTATGCAGTCGTCCAGCTCCTACAATGAGCAGTTCTTC
-	TRBJ2-1	TRBV13	TRBD1	CASSSSHRDRVLDEQFF	TGTGCCAGCAGCTCCTCTCACCGGGACAGGGTATTAGATGAGCAGTTCTTC
-	TRBJ1-4	TRBV4-3	TRBD1	CASSQGSRTGDGKLFF	TGCGCCAGCAGCCAAGGTTCTAGGACAGGGGACGGAAAACTGTTTTTT
-	TRBJ2-1	TRBV9	TRBD2	CASSPRLAEYNEQFF	TGTGCCAGCAGCCCACGACTAGCGGAGTACAATGAGCAGTTCTTC
-	TRBJ2-7	TRBV2	-	CASSPTGYEQYF	TGTGCCAGCAGTCCGACTGGCTACGAGCAGTACTTC
-	TRBJ2-3	TRBV10-3	-	CASSGRPTDTQYF	TGTGCCTCGAGCGGGCGACCCACAGATACGCAGTATTTT
-	TRBJ1-6	TRBV9	-	CASSVGAPYNSPLHF	TGTGCCAGCAGCGTAGGGGCACCATATAATTCACCCCTCCACTTT
-	TRBJ2-1	TRBV23-1	TRBD2	CASSHCTGTSGSKDRRNEQFF	TGCGCCAGCAGTCATTGCACCGGGACTAGCGGGAGTAAGGATCGGAGGAATGAGCAGTTCTTC
few	TRBJ2-1	TRBV5-4	TRBD2	CASSLARSGKSYNEQFF	TGTGCCAGCAGCTTGGCCCGTAGCGGGAAGTCCTACAATGAGCAGTTCTTC
-	TRBJ2-1	TRBV5-4	TRBD2	CASSPTPSGSTEQFF	TGTGCCAGCAGCCCCACCCCCAGCGGGAGTACTGAGCAGTTCTTC
-	TRBJ1-1	TRBV18	TRBD1	CASSGQVNTEALF	TGTGCCAGCTCAGGACAGGTGAACACTGAAGCTCTCTTT
few	TRBJ2-7	TRBV9	TRBD2	CASSPRSSGTYEQYF	TGTGCCAGCAGCCCCCGTTCTAGCGGGACTTACGAGCAGTACTTC
few	TRBJ2-7	TRBV7-2	TRBD1	CASSLAAGGDEQYF	TGTGCCAGCAGCTTAGCGGCAGGGGGCGACGAGCAGTACTTC
-	TRBJ2-2	TRBV4-3	-	CASSQVFGGELFF	TGCGCCAGCAGCCAAGTTTTCGGCGGGGAGCTGTTTTTT
once	TRBJ2-7	TRBV30	TRBD1	CAWRDTTGDRSYEQYF	TGTGCCTGGAGAGACACGACAGGGGACCGCTCCTACGAGCAGTACTTC
-	TRBJ2-1	TRBV6-5	TRBD2	CASSSFLAVNYNEQFF	TGTGCCAGCAGTTCTTTTCTAGCGGTCAACTACAATGAGCAGTTCTTC
-	TRBJ2-1	TRBV6-6	TRBD2	CASSRTSGTNEQFF	TGTGCCAGCAGTCGGACTAGCGGGACGAATGAGCAGTTCTTC
-	TRBJ1-1	TRBV6-6	-	CASSYGSVGNAFF	TGTGCCAGCAGTTACGGCTCAGTCGGGAACGCTTTCTTT
-	TRBJ2-1	TRBV6-6	TRBD2	CASSYRVAGDVEQFF	TGTGCCAGCAGTTACCGGGTAGCGGGAGATGTTGAGCAGTTCTTC
few	TRBJ2-3	TRBV6-6	-	CASSYRGSTDTQYF	TGTGCCAGCAGTTACAGGGGGAGCACAGATACGCAGTATTTT
-	TRBJ2-3	TRBV7-2	TRBD2	CASSSNPGLAGADTQYF	TGTGCCAGCAGCTCGAACCCGGGACTAGCGGGAGCAGATACGCAGTATTTT
-	TRBJ1-6	TRBV28	-	CASTRESPLHF	TGTGCCAGCACCCGGGAATCACCCCTCCACTTT
-	TRBJ1-1	TRBV5-1	-	CASSLFPGSNTEAFF	TGCGCCAGCAGCTTGTTTCCAGGGTCGAACACTGAAGCTTTCTTT
-	TRBJ2-1	TRBV27	TRBD2	CASSLTSGRIRPYNEQFF	TGTGCCAGCAGTTTGACTAGCGGGAGGATTCGACCCTACAATGAGCAGTTCTTC